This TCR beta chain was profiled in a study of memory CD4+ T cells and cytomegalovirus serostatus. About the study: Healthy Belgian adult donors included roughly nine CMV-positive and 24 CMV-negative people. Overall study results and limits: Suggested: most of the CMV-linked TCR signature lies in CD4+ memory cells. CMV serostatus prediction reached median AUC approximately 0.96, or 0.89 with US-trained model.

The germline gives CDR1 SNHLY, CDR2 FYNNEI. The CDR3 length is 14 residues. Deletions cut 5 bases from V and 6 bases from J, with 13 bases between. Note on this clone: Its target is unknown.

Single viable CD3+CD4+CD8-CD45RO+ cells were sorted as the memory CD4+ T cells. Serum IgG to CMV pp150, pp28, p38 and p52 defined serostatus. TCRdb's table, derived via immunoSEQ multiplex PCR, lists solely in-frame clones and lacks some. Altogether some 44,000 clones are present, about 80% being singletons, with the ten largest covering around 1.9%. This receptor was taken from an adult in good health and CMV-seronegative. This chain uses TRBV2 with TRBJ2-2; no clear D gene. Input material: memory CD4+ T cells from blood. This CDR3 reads CASSIQTTAGELFF. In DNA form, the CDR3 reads TGTGCCAGCAGTATACAAACTACGGCCGGGGAGCTGTTTTTT.